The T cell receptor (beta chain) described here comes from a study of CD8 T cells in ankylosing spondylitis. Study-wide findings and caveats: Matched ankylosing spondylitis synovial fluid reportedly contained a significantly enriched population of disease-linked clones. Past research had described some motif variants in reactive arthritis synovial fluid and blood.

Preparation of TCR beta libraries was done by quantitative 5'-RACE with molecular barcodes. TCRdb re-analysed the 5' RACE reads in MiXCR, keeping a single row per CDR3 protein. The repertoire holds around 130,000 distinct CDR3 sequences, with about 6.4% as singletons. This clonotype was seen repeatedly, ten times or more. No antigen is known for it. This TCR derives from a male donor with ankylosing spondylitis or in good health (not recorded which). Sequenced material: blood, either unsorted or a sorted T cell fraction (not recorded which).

CDR3 nucleotides: TGTGCCAGCAGCCCGACGGGGCGGGTTTTGGAGGCAGATACGCAGTATTTT. This translates into CASSPTGRVLEADTQYF. V and J are TRBV5-5 and TRBJ2-3; D is tentatively TRBD1 or TRBD2 (5 bases each). V was cut by 4 bases and J by 4 bases, with 22 bases left in between. The CDR3 has 17 residues. Looked up from germline, CDR1 is SGHKS and CDR2 is YYEKEE (reference sequence). Drawing the rest from reference TRBV5-5 and TRBJ2-3, the complete variable domain is DAGVTQSPTHLIKTRGQQVTLRCSPISGHKSVSWYQQVLGQGPQFIFQYYEKEERGRGNFPDRFSARQFPNYSSELNVNALLLGDSALYLCASSPTGRVLEADTQYFGPGTRLTVL.